This TCR beta chain was recorded in a study of shared clonotypes between healthy human individuals (dated by TCRdb to 2020 to 2022). As for the study more broadly: A couple of women and three men aged 18 to 49 years were included in the cohort. For each donor, CD4 naive and CD4 memory were each run on three plates, CD8 naive on two plates, and CD8 memory on one plate. To estimate repertoire size and how much clonotype sharing occurs between individuals, the study deeply sequenced the blood TCR repertoires of five healthy adults. Different laboratories and diverse techniques were used to prepare libraries and sequence TCR repertoires, to increase sequencing depth and limit assay-specific biases. Each donor's leukapheresis produced roughly between roughly 0.85 and 10 billion PBMCs. Points the paper makes about the study in general: Rarefaction of sorted-subset datasets indicated incomplete sequencing despite the large sequencing depth. Compared with non-shared clonotypes, clonotypes shared by all four sorted-subset donors had higher generation probabilities. Sampling was restricted to blood, and TCR repertoires in tissue are likely to differ from TCR repertoires in blood. Estimated clonotype richness was generally larger for naive than for memory subsets. Pairwise subsampling indicated that sequencing depth was expected to affect the degree of clonotype sharing among donors. Because the study included a small number of donors, the genetic and exposure-history diversity represented was limited. When a handful of donors were compared, the shared fraction of clonotypes was around 5% for naive CD4, around 3.5% for naive CD8, roughly 2.5% for memory CD4, and approximately 0.4% for memory CD8.

Using the deep immunoSEQ assay, multiplex PCR amplified TCR CDR3 regions from genomic DNA. Genomic DNA extracted from each cell subset was distributed evenly over all wells of several immunoSEQ 96-well plates, and each plate served as one replicate. For sorted subsets, approximately 200 ng of genomic DNA, equivalent to around 31,000 T cell genomes, went into each replicate PCR. The purified libraries were quantified using a Qubit 3.0 fluorometer, sized with a Bioanalyzer 2100, and then quantified again using the KAPA Library Quantification kit. A separate single-read 150-cycle Illumina NextSeq 550 flow cell was used to sequence each immunoSEQ 96-well plate. Processing in the source paper ran as follows. Because the immunoSEQ output held only junctional sequences and lacked quality scores, the filtering could not match the filtering applied to full-length reads. To assign V/J genes and CDR3, sequences were annotated using PyIR, a Python wrapper for IgBLAST v1.9, with IMGT germline references. Any read was removed if the V/J assignment was weak (E-value above 1e-6), the CDR3 was missing, or the read contained stop codons, out-of-frame junctions, or ambiguous translated residues. V3J clonotypes were defined as sequences sharing an identical inferred V gene, J gene, and CDR3 amino acid sequence. The percentage overlap between two repertoires was calculated by dividing the number of shared unique clonotypes by the size of the smaller repertoire. Repertoire richness was assessed with RTK rarefaction, the Chao1 estimator, and Recon v2.1 estimates of unobserved clonotypes. Generation probabilities for all TCRbeta clonotypes obtained by the gDNA method from a handful of donors were computed using OLGA. TCRdb provides this immuneACCESS table in a form limited to in-frame rearrangements. Some clones are lacking; in checked studies, under half of them reflect an unresolved V gene, and why the rest are absent is not known. V and J calls and clone size are those listed in that table; D and trimming were worked out from the DNA. The sample table contains about 2.4 million clones; only one count was recorded for approximately 93% of them. The top ten constitute approximately 0.37% of the sample.

Donors were healthy HIV-negative adults with no recently reported acute infections or vaccinations. Every donor was a Caucasian adult living in Nashville, Tennessee, USA. Magnetic negative selection was used to enrich CD4+ T cells, after which naive cells were positively selected on CD45RA and the negative fraction became the memory subset. After blood collection by leukapheresis, PBMCs were isolated using Ficoll-Histopaque density gradient centrifugation and then cryopreserved in the vapor phase of liquid nitrogen. Analytical flow cytometry was used to check the purity and quantity of each magnetically sorted T cell population. Genomic DNA was isolated from each sorted fraction and quantified by UV absorbance on a Nanodrop 2000c. Of note for this clone: Its antigen is still unknown. Base qualities are not at hand, and no much larger clone is one base apart. In the same sample, other DNA sequences code for this CDR3.

Inclusive of the bounding cysteine and phenylalanine, the CDR3 is 14 residues long. CDR3 DNA is the only sequence kept; it has 42 bases, read in frame from the first base. The V end loses 4 bases and the J end loses 1 base, and a stretch of 11 bases separates them. Reading the germline V gene gives CDR1 MDHEN and CDR2 SYDVKM. The V and J segments used are TRBV28 and TRBJ2-7; the D gene is perhaps TRBD1, from 6 matching bases. The source of this sequence is a man younger than 35 in good health. Some clones in this sample may be carry-over from other donors' samples. The specimen was naive CD4+ T cells from PBMCs. Reading the label with the study, this specimen's cell subset or site is: CD45RA+ positively selected. This receptor carries the CDR3 CASSSTGPSYEQYF. The DNA is as follows: TGTGCCAGCAGTTCGACAGGCCCTTCCTACGAGCAGTACTTC.